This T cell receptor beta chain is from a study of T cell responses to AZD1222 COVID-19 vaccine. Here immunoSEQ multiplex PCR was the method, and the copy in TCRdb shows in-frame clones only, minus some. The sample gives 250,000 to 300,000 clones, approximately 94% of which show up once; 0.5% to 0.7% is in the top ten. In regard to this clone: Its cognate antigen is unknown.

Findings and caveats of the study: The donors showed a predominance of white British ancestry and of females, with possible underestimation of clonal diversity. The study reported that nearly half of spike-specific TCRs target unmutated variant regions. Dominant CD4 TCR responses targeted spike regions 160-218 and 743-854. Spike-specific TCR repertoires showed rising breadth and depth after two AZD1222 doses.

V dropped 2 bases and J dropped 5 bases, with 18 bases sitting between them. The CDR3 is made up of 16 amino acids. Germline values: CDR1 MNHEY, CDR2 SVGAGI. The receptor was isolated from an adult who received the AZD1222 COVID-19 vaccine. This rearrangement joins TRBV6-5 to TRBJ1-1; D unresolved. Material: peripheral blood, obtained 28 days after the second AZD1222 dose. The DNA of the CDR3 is TGTGCCAGCAGTTACGGAAGGGCACCCGGGGAGACTGAAGCTTTCTTT. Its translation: CASSYGRAPGETEAFF.